The 23 T cell receptor beta chains below come from one sample, sequenced in a study of T-cell reconstitution after alpha-beta-depleted transplantation in children (TCRdb year 2016). Libraries came from PCR. Sequencing took place on an Illumina HiSeq 2500. To normalize quantification of the TCRbeta repertoire, the TCR libraries were built with molecular barcoding that relied on unique molecular identifiers. Using fastp trimming at Q25 and MiXCR clonotype assembly, TCRdb reanalyzed the public sequencing data and kept in-frame beta chains. A single entry per CDR3 protein holds the most common genes and DNA from its merged rows. This sample gives about 120,000 distinct CDR3 sequences in total; 23% of them show up just once. The leading ten clones occupy about 10% of the sample. The sample's treatment or condition label, in plain terms: allogeneic hematopoietic cell transplantation with graft depleted of TCRalphabeta T cells and CD19 B cells.

The sequencing used PBMCs, mostly from graft donor cells, collected 180 days after TCRalphabeta/CD19-depleted stem cell transplant. The receptors derive from a male patient between 2 and 10 years old who had a stem cell transplant for chronic granulomatous disease, so the T cells may come from the graft donor.

The chain combines TRBV5-1 with TRBJ2-3; 13 bases fit TRBD2. From germline, CDR1 is SGHRS and CDR2 YFSETQ. The length of the CDR3 is 15 residues. V dropped 6 bases and J dropped 4; count of bases not matched to a gene: 5. In DNA, the CDR3 is TGCGCCAGCAAACCGGGACTAGCGGGGTCAGATACGCAGTATTTT. Protein product: CASKPGLAGSDTQYF.

This rearrangement joins TRBV20-1 to TRBJ2-1; possibly TRBD1 for D (6 bases). Trimming stripped 0 bases from V and 4 bases from J, with 10 bases between. The germline V gene encodes CDR1 DFQATT and CDR2 SNEGSKA (reference sequence). The CDR3 is 14 amino acids. The CDR3 is CSAREGQRYNEQFF. The CDR3 nucleotides read TGCAGTGCTAGAGAGGGACAAAGATACAATGAGCAGTTCTTC.

This chain uses TRBV7-2 with TRBJ2-3; D unresolved. The CDR3 is made up of 12 amino acids. Looked up from germline, CDR1 is SGHTA and CDR2 is FQGNSA. Between the trimmed V and J ends, which lost 3 bases and 8 bases, there was a span of 9 bases. The CDR3 loop reads CASSFELGTQYF. The CDR3, as DNA: TGTGCCAGCAGCTTTGAGCTCGGTACGCAGTATTTT.

This clonotype was recorded many times. The chain links TRBV20-1 to TRBJ2-7; perhaps TRBD1 as D (6 bases). Germline CDR1 and CDR2: DFQATT and SNEGSKA (reference sequence). The ends were cut back, 2 bases at V and 0 bases at J, with 8 bases in the middle. This CDR3 region has 13 residues. DNA of the CDR3: TGCAGTGCTAGACAGGGGATCTCCTACGAGCAGTACTTC. It is translated as CSARQGISYEQYF.

This clonotype has ten or more counts. CDR3 sequence: CASSQVAGARLLDTQYF. The CDR3 coding sequence is TGTGCCAGCAGCCAAGTAGCGGGAGCGAGGCTTTTGGATACGCAGTATTTT. The gene calls are TRBV3-1 and TRBJ2-3; 9 nucleotides match TRBD2. The CDR3 totals 17 residues. V shed 1 base and J 6 bases; nucleotides not matched to a gene: 11. Per germline, CDR1 LGHDT and CDR2 YNNKEL (reference sequence).

This clonotype was counted a single time. The chain couples TRBV7-8 to TRBJ1-1, with D possibly matching TRBD1 (6 bases). V was clipped by 4 bases and J by 1 base, with 13 bases between them. This CDR3 has 15 residues. The germline V gene encodes CDR1 SGHVS and CDR2 FQNEAQ. As DNA, the CDR3 is TGTGCCAGCAGCTCCCACAGGGCAGAGAACACTGAAGCTTTCTTT. As protein: CASSSHRAENTEAFF.

This clonotype was seen at least ten times. The rearrangement uses TRBV18 and TRBJ2-5; 7 nucleotides match TRBD1. The CDR3 totals 14 residues. Looked up from germline, CDR1 is KGHSH and CDR2 is LQKENI. V lost 3 bases to trimming and J lost 2 bases; unmatched junction nucleotides: 3. CDR3 DNA sequence: TGTGCCAGCTCACCCTTGGACAGGCAAGAGACCCAGTACTTC. The encoded protein is CASSPLDRQETQYF.

The table lists this clonotype with many counts. The chain is built from TRBV20-1 and TRBJ2-1, with D possibly matching TRBD1 (5 bases). V was pared by 6 bases and J by 9 bases, with 15 bases between. CDR1 is DFQATT, CDR2 SNEGSKA, per germline (reference sequence). The CDR3 sequence is 12 residues long. CDR3 in amino acids: CSASARVGEQFF. The CDR3 DNA reads as TGCAGTGCCTCCGCCAGGGTGGGTGAGCAGTTCTTC.

This clonotype was recorded many times. The chain employs TRBV20-1 and TRBJ1-2; D is perhaps TRBD1 (5 bases). Germline CDR1 DFQATT, CDR2 SNEGSKA (reference sequence). The CDR3 extends over 12 amino acids. Trimming shortened V by 1 base and J by 2 bases, and 5 bases separated the two germline ends. This CDR3 is CSARGTNYGYTF. DNA of the CDR3: TGCAGTGCTAGAGGGACAAACTATGGCTACACCTTC.

The chain links TRBV12-3 or TRBV12-4 to TRBJ1-1, with a weak D call TRBD1 (5 bases). The CDR3 has 13 residues. V was cut by 8 bases and J by 6 bases, with 16 bases left in between. The CDR3 nucleotides are TGTGCCAGCCACCGGGGGAAGTCCCCTGAAGCTTTCTTT. This sequence encodes CASHRGKSPEAFF.

V is TRBV12-3 or TRBV12-4 and J is TRBJ2-7; D is possibly TRBD2 (6 bases). The V end lost 1 base, the J end lost 2 bases, and 12 bases lay between the germline ends. This CDR3 is built from 15 residues. CDR3 nucleotide sequence: TGTGCCAGCAGTTTAGGTCGGCGGGGACCCTACGAGCAGTACTTC. Protein product: CASSLGRRGPYEQYF.

This clonotype appeared a single time. The chain couples TRBV4-3 to TRBJ2-1; weak D call: TRBD2 (5 bases). CDR1 is LGHNA and CDR2 is YSLEER in the germline V gene. CDR3 length: 15 amino acids. V lost 1 base and J 9 bases, leaving 16 bases between the germline ends. The CDR3 DNA is TGCGCCAGCAGCCAAGGCATAAGGGAGTTCACTGAGCAGTTCTTC. Its protein is CASSQGIREFTEQFF.

There are a few counts of this clonotype. This chain uses TRBV5-1 with TRBJ1-1; D remains unclear. This CDR3 has 14 residues. In germline, CDR1 is SGHRS, CDR2 YFSETQ. Trimming removed 0 bases from V and 2 bases from J, with 8 bases in between. CDR3 coding DNA: TGCGCCAGCAGCTTGGTTCGACTCAACACTGAAGCTTTCTTT. Protein product: CASSLVRLNTEAFF.

This clonotype turned up a few times. The chain couples TRBV5-4 to TRBJ1-1; TRBD1 might be the D (5 bases). The germline V gene has CDR1 SGHNT and CDR2 YYREEE (reference sequence). The CDR3 spans 19 residues. V lost 0 bases, J lost 4 bases, and 25 bases lay in between. The CDR3 bases are TGTGCCAGCAGCTTGGGTAAGGGCCGCAATTCGATGAGGGGCACTGAAGCTTTCTTT. Protein sequence: CASSLGKGRNSMRGTEAFF.

The chain employs TRBV20-1 and TRBJ2-1; D perhaps matches TRBD1 (6 bases). There are 15 residues in the CDR3. Germline assignment: CDR1 DFQATT and CDR2 SNEGSKA (reference sequence). V was pared by 6 bases and J by 4 bases, with 19 bases between. DNA for the CDR3: TGCAGTGCCCAAACTGGGACATCTTATTACAATGAGCAGTTCTTC. Its translation is CSAQTGTSYYNEQFF.

The gene calls are TRBV12-3 or TRBV12-4 and TRBJ2-2, with unresolved D. The CDR3 runs 14 residues. Trimming took 2 bases from V and 1 from J, leaving 5 bases between them. CDR3 DNA: TGTGCCAGCAGTTTATCGGAGAACACCGGGGAGCTGTTTTTT. This gives the protein CASSLSENTGELFF.

Sample share makes this clonotype large (0.1 to 1%). The chain has TRBV28 and TRBJ2-5, with 7 positions matching TRBD1. This CDR3 is built from 13 residues. Germline values: CDR1 MDHEN, CDR2 SYDVKM. Trimming took 9 bases from V and 5 from J; bases not matched to a gene: 9. In DNA, the CDR3 is TGTGCCAGTAAAGGACAGGCCTGGGAGACCCAGTACTTC. This gives the protein CASKGQAWETQYF. Filled out from reference TRBV28 and TRBJ2-5, the complete variable domain reads DVKVTQSSRYLVKRTGEKVFLECVQDMDHENMFWYRQDPGLGLRLIYFSYDVKMKEKGDIPEGYSVSREKKERFSLILESASTNQTSMYLCASKGQAWETQYFGPGTRLLVL.

Many counts were recorded for this clonotype. V and J are TRBV3-1 and TRBJ2-3, with 8 nucleotides matching TRBD2. CDR3 size: 14 residues. Germline CDR1 LGHDT, CDR2 YNNKEL (reference sequence). Unmatched junction bases numbered 1, after V lost 4 bases and J lost 1 base. The CDR3 DNA is TGTGCCAGCAGCCGGACTAGCCGCACAGATACGCAGTATTTT. It specifies CASSRTSRTDTQYF.

This clonotype was found many times. This chain joins TRBV12-3 or TRBV12-4 and TRBJ1-1; D is unresolved. The CDR3 extends over 14 amino acids. With 4 bases removed from V and 4 bases from J, the gap between germline ends came to 13 bases. DNA of the CDR3: TGTGCCAGCAGTTCGATGAAGCGGGGCACTGAAGCTTTCTTT. It codes for CASSSMKRGTEAFF.

The chain carries TRBV7-2 and TRBJ2-2; 9 nucleotides line up with TRBD2. Germline V gene sequence: CDR1 SGHTA, CDR2 FQGNSA. The CDR3 runs 15 residues. Germline trimming cut 1 base from V and 7 bases from J; bases unmatched to any gene: 4. The CDR3 loop reads CASSLVAGVIGELFF. The DNA of the CDR3 is TGTGCCAGCAGCTTAGTAGCGGGAGTGATCGGGGAGCTGTTTTTT. The whole variable domain, filled in from reference TRBV7-2 and TRBJ2-2, reads GAGVSQSPSNKVTEKGKDVELRCDPISGHTALYWYRQSLGQGLEFLIYFQGNSAPDKSGLPSDRFSAERTGGSVSTLTIQRTQQEDSAVYLCASSLVAGVIGELFFGEGSRLTVL.

The CDR3 here is CASSLGDSQETQYF. In nucleotides, the CDR3 is TGTGCCAGCAGCTTAGGTGACAGCCAAGAGACCCAGTACTTC. The chain has TRBV7-2 and TRBJ2-5; maybe TRBD1 (5 bases). V lost 1 base, J lost 1 base, and 7 bases lay in between. Germline values: CDR1 SGHTA, CDR2 FQGNSA. This CDR3 is 14 amino acids long.

The chain employs TRBV12-3 or TRBV12-4 and TRBJ1-3; 7 positions agree with TRBD1. V lost 6 bases, J lost 0 bases, and 11 bases stayed unmatched. CDR3 length: 17 amino acids. CDR3 region: CASSRRTGHASGNTIYF. The CDR3 nucleotides are TGTGCCAGCAGCCGTAGGACAGGCCACGCCTCTGGAAACACCATATATTTT.

The V gene is TRBV5-6, the J gene TRBJ2-3; D is unclear. V shed 4 bases and J shed 6 bases, with 12 bases lying between them. Germline V gene sequence: CDR1 SGHDT, CDR2 YYEEEE. This CDR3 region has 13 residues. CDR3 region: CASSLPSRDTQYF. For the CDR3, the DNA is TGTGCCAGCAGCCTACCTTCGCGGGATACGCAGTATTTT.